The 18 T cell receptor beta chains reported below all come from one sample, sequenced in a study of T cell clonality in common variable immunodeficiency. Profiled with immunoSEQ multiplex PCR; TCRdb holds only in-frame clones, not every one. This repertoire lists 57,000 or so clones without singletons; 1.5% to 2% sits in the top ten. Sequenced material: peripheral blood mononuclear cells. These receptors all stem from a person aged 18 to 75 in good health.

Ten or more counts support this clone. The sequence runs out 3 residues before the end of the CDR3; the remainder is reconstructed from the germline J gene. This sequence joins TRBV28 and TRBJ1-5, with a weak D call TRBD1 (5 bases). Germline-derived CDR1 and CDR2 are MDHEN and SYDVKM. With 5 bases removed from V and 4 bases from J, the gap between germline ends came to 12 bases. The CDR3 spans 14 residues. CDR3 DNA (partial): TGTGCCAGCAGTAGGGCAGGGTCGAATCAGCCC. It codes for CASSRAGSNQP. The whole CDR3 sequence is CASSRAGSNQPQHF.

This clone was observed many times. The sequenced fragment ends 3 residues before the CDR3 boundary, so the rest is inferred from the germline J gene. The V and J genes are TRBV20-1 and TRBJ2-4; 12 bases fit TRBD2. The CDR3 consists of 18 residues. Per germline, CDR1 DFQATT and CDR2 SNEGSKA (reference sequence). The DNA read from the CDR3 is TGCAGTGCTAGCCGACTAGCGGGGGTTAATGATCCTTCTACGTAT. Translation: CSASRLAGVNDPSTY. The entire CDR3 protein reads CSASRLAGVNDPSTYQYF.

This clone was counted many times. Read data end 3 residues before the CDR3 end; the end is taken from the germline J gene. The rearrangement links TRBV2 to TRBJ2-7, with unresolved D. The CDR3 covers 14 residues. Trimming stripped 6 bases from V and 1 base from J, with 13 bases between. Looked up from germline, CDR1 is SNHLY and CDR2 is FYNNEI. The CDR3 spells CASRSTYLSYEQYF. The part of the CDR3 DNA that was read is TGTGCCAGCAGAAGTACTTACCTATCCTACGAG.

This clone has at least ten counts. The read terminates 3 residues before the CDR3 end, so the remaining end is supplied by the germline J gene. The chain links TRBV11-3 to TRBJ2-1; possibly TRBD1 for D (5 bases). V shed 1 base and J shed 2 bases, with 9 bases lying between them. Germline V CDR1 and CDR2: SGHNT, YENEEA. The CDR3 extends over 15 amino acids. The CDR3: CASSLVAGTYNEQFF. The covered CDR3 bases are TGTGCCAGCAGCTTAGTAGCAGGGACCTACAATGAG.

This clone was found many times. The read falls 3 residues short of the CDR3 end, and the missing part is taken from the germline J gene. Within the sample, other DNA sequences also encode this same CDR3. The chain employs TRBV19 and TRBJ1-1; tentatively, D is TRBD1 (5 bases). CDR1 and CDR2 (germline): LNHDA, SQIVND (reference sequence). Between the trimmed V and J ends, which lost 2 bases and 0 bases, there was a span of 7 bases. The CDR3 is 14 amino acids. The CDR3 is CASSIQGVNTEAFF. Partial CDR3 DNA: TGTGCCAGTAGTATACAGGGTGTGAACACTGAA. The whole variable domain, remainder taken from reference TRBV19 and TRBJ1-1, is DGGITQSPKYLFRKEGQNVTLSCEQNLNHDAMYWYRQDPGQGLRLIYYSQIVNDFQKGDIAEGYSVSREKKESFPLTVTSAQKNPTAFYLCASSIQGVNTEAFFGQGTRLTVV.

The table lists this clone with many counts. Sequencing ends 3 residues short of the CDR3 end; the germline J gene provides the rest. The rearrangement uses TRBV20-1 and TRBJ2-7; no firm D call. The CDR3 runs to 13 residues. The V end was cut by 0 bases, the J end by 3 bases, with 9 bases between. Germline V lookup: CDR1 DFQATT, CDR2 SNEGSKA (reference sequence). The covered CDR3 bases are TGCAGTGCTAGAGATCCTGGCAGCTACGAG. It codes for CSARDPGSYE. The CDR3 as a whole reads CSARDPGSYEQYF.

This clone appeared a few times. The DNA read from the CDR3 is TGTGCCAGCAGCCTTAGCGGCATCTCCTACGAG. Its translation is CASSLSGISYE. The full CDR3 protein reads CASSLSGISYEQYF. The J gene is TRBJ2-7, the V gene TRBV11-3, with D perhaps TRBD2 (6 bases). The sequenced fragment ends 3 residues before the CDR3 boundary, so the rest is inferred from the germline J gene. This CDR3 has 14 residues. CDR1 and CDR2 from the germline V gene are SGHNT and YENEEA. V was cut by 5 bases and J by 0 bases, with 11 bases left in between.

This clone was counted at least ten times. The read terminates 3 residues ahead of where the CDR3 ends, so the germline J gene completes it. The genes are TRBV11-2 and TRBJ1-4; possibly TRBD1 for D (6 bases). Germline V lookup: CDR1 SGHAT, CDR2 FQNNGV. Trimming removed 5 bases from V and 6 bases from J, with 13 bases in between. The CDR3 is made up of 14 amino acids. CDR3 bases read: TGTGCCAGCAGCCCTGGGGGGGCGGATGAAAAA. Translation: CASSPGGADEK. The entire CDR3 reads CASSPGGADEKLFF.

This clone has a count of ten or more. The read terminates 3 residues ahead of where the CDR3 ends, so the germline J gene completes it. The rearrangement uses TRBV12-3 or TRBV12-4 and TRBJ2-7; 8 nucleotides line up with TRBD1. The ends lost 2 bases at V and 4 bases at J; junction bases unmatched: 7. The CDR3 totals 15 residues. The CDR3 sequence is CASSLRQGAQYEQYF. Incomplete CDR3 DNA: TGTGCCAGCAGTTTAAGGCAGGGGGCGCAGTACGAG.

As regards this clone: The read comes to an end 3 residues before the CDR3 does, leaving the germline J gene to fill in the end. The chain uses TRBV7-2 and TRBJ2-5; TRBD2 aligns across 11 bases. Germline CDR1 is SGHTA and CDR2 is FQGNSA. CDR3 size: 17 residues. The junction had 8 bases not matched to a gene; V was cut back by 0 bases and J by 5 bases. CDR3 region: CASSLANLAGGGETQYF. Partial CDR3 DNA: TGTGCCAGCAGCTTAGCAAATCTAGCGGGGGGAGGGGAGACC.

This clone was seen repeatedly, ten times or more. Incomplete CDR3 DNA: TGCAGTGCTAATAAGAGGGGGCGGAGCTCCTACGAG. Amino acid sequence: CSANKRGRSSYE. The CDR3 in full is CSANKRGRSSYEQYF. The chain recombines TRBV20-1 with TRBJ2-7, with 7 bases identical to TRBD1. The read terminates 3 residues ahead of where the CDR3 ends, so the germline J gene completes it. There are 15 residues in the CDR3. With V trimmed by 4 bases and J by 0 bases, 9 bases remained unmatched. CDR1 and CDR2 (germline): DFQATT, SNEGSKA (reference sequence).

The sample holds many counts of this clone. The CDR3 end lies 3 residues beyond the end of the read and is filled in from the germline J gene. The V call is TRBV29-1, the J call TRBJ2-1; 9 nucleotides match TRBD1. V shed 2 bases, J shed 8 bases, and the junction held 7 bases outside the gene matches. Germline assignment: CDR1 SQVTM and CDR2 ANQGSEA. The CDR3 totals 14 residues. The CDR3 DNA, read in part, is TGCAGCGTTGAAAAGAGACAGGGGGGCCATGAG. Translating gives CSVEKRQGGHE. The whole CDR3 reads CSVEKRQGGHEQFF.

This clone was picked up many times. The CDR3 goes on 3 residues after the read ends, and that part is filled in from the germline J gene. The J gene is TRBJ2-1, the V gene TRBV12-3 or TRBV12-4; 10 bases agree with TRBD2. The ends lost 5 bases at V and 5 bases at J; junction bases unmatched: 3. The CDR3 is made up of 14 amino acids. The DNA read from the CDR3 is TGTGCCAGCAGTCGGACTAGCGGAGACAATGAG. It translates to CASSRTSGDNE. The whole CDR3 is CASSRTSGDNEQFF.

This clone occurred many times. The read ends 3 residues early relative to the CDR3; the germline J gene fills the gap. The V call is TRBV20-1, the J call TRBJ2-5; TRBD2 agrees at 14 bases. The J segment lost 5 bases and the V segment lost 5 bases, leaving 4 bases of the junction unmatched. Germline CDR1 DFQATT, CDR2 SNEGSKA (reference sequence). This CDR3 region has 14 residues. The CDR3 sequence: CSAGTSGSGETQYF. The CDR3 DNA, read in part, is TGCAGTGCTGGGACTAGCGGGAGTGGGGAGACC.

The sample holds many counts of this clone. The read is 3 residues too short to cover the CDR3 end, so that end is filled in from the germline J gene. This rearrangement joins TRBV20-1 to TRBJ2-7, with D tentatively TRBD1 (6 bases). The V gene's germline CDR1 is DFQATT and CDR2 SNEGSKA (reference sequence). This CDR3 has 10 amino acids. Trimming cost V 6 bases and J 4 bases, with 7 bases left between them. The DNA read from the CDR3 is TGCAGTGCCAGGGGTTACGAG. Translating gives CSARGYE. The full CDR3 is CSARGYEQYF.

At least ten counts were recorded for this clone. The read terminates 3 residues ahead of where the CDR3 ends, so the germline J gene completes it. The chain employs TRBV20-1 and TRBJ2-1, with TRBD2 identical over 8 bases. The CDR3 sequence is 15 residues long. The junction had 10 bases not matched to a gene; V was cut back by 2 bases and J by 7 bases. The germline CDR1 and CDR2 sequences are DFQATT and SNEGSKA (reference sequence). CDR3 DNA, as far as it was read: TGCAGTGCTAGACTAGCGGGCTACGTCAGGAATGAG. Translated: CSARLAGYVRNE. In full, the CDR3 reads CSARLAGYVRNEQFF.

This clone was seen repeatedly, ten times or more. The missing CDR3 end, 3 residues past where the read stops, is filled in from the germline J gene. This chain connects TRBV20-1 to TRBJ1-4; the D is unclear. Germline V gives CDR1 DFQATT, CDR2 SNEGSKA (reference sequence). CDR3 length equals 14 residues. The V end lost 4 bases, the J end lost 5 bases, and 14 bases lay between the germline ends. The covered CDR3 bases are TGCAGTGCTATCTCTGGGCGCCCCAATGAAAAA. It yields the protein CSAISGRPNEK. The whole CDR3 reads CSAISGRPNEKLFF.

At least ten counts were recorded for this clone. CDR3 DNA (partial): TGTGCCAGTAGTCCAACCGACCTACTAGCGGGAGAGACC. Protein sequence: CASSPTDLLAGET. The whole CDR3 region reads CASSPTDLLAGETQYF. The V and J genes are TRBV19 and TRBJ2-5, with 9 bases lining up with TRBD2. The sequence runs out 3 residues before the end of the CDR3; the remainder is reconstructed from the germline J gene. Germline V CDR1 and CDR2: LNHDA, SQIVND (reference sequence). Trimming removed 5 bases from V and 4 bases from J; junction bases left unmatched: 11. CDR3 length equals 16 residues.